This is a list of T cell receptor beta chains from one sample in a study of blood T cells in healthy people across ages. MiXCR, run by TCRdb on the 5' RACE reads, gives a single entry per CDR3 protein. The sample holds more than 500,000 distinct CDR3 sequences, approximately 26% seen once. In addition, the sample was reused for a study of T cells of mothers and their children.

The source material was blood. These receptors were collected from a boy aged 2-15 years in good health. The CDR3 runs from the conserved cysteine through the conserved F or W. For some rows the clone size is stated as once, few or many, or as a class when expanded; others skip it.

clone_size	v_call	j_call	cdr3_aa
-	TRBV20-1	TRBJ2-4	CSADPSGGDNNIQYF
-	TRBV4-3	TRBJ1-2	CASSQDGQGYYGYTF
many	TRBV12-3/TRBV12-4	TRBJ2-2	CASSPQAGATGELFF
-	TRBV7-9	TRBJ2-2	CASSWRAPGELFF
many	TRBV6-2/TRBV6-3	TRBJ2-5	CASSPGLAGTETQYF
-	TRBV7-9	TRBJ2-5	CASRTLGGIQETQYF
-	TRBV20-1	TRBJ2-3	CSLQGANTQYF
once	TRBV5-1	TRBJ2-1	CASSPSFGDRGGNEQFF
few	TRBV6-1	TRBJ2-7	CASSAQGVASYEQYF
-	TRBV20-1	-	CSARDPSGGSGYEQYF
-	TRBV25-1	TRBJ2-2	CASSESGGRDTGELFF
once	TRBV6-5	TRBJ1-2	CASSYVMGQGYGYTF
few	TRBV9	TRBJ1-5	CASSAGQGRQPQHF
few	TRBV10-3	TRBJ2-2	CAISEGQESTGELFF
few	TRBV7-9	TRBJ2-5	CASSLKGAGYIQETQYF
-	TRBV3-1	TRBJ2-7	CASSQDQGTGLYEQYF
-	TRBV28	TRBJ2-7	CASRGGGRENEQYF
-	TRBV9	TRBJ2-1	CASSVGSLAIVGEQFF
few	TRBV28	TRBJ2-1	CASSSDRLASYNEQFF
few	TRBV28	TRBJ1-1	CASSLTVQNTEAFF
-	TRBV29-1	TRBJ2-5	CSVALQEVETQYF
few	TRBV29-1	TRBJ1-2	CSVFEDRGLHPNYGYTF
many	TRBV29-1	TRBJ2-5	CSVPDWTYRETQYF
few	TRBV27	TRBJ1-2	CASRPLNGYYGYTF
few	TRBV27	TRBJ2-5	CASSSYRGPEETQYF
-	TRBV9	TRBJ2-7	CASSVGTSGLYEQYF
few	TRBV9	TRBJ1-2	CASSVDEGSYGYTF
-	TRBV5-1	TRBJ2-1	CASSPTSGGNNEQFF
few	TRBV12-5	TRBJ1-3	CASGLYGFSSGNTIYF
-	TRBV5-1	TRBJ2-5	CASSLAGLKETQYF
few	TRBV4-2	TRBJ2-3	CASRHLGLSNTDTQYF
-	TRBV7-8	TRBJ1-4	CASSLGRGGSTNEKLFF
-	TRBV18	TRBJ1-6	CASSRNRAAEPLHF
-	TRBV6-2/TRBV6-3	-	CASSGPQVYEQYF
few	TRBV18	TRBJ2-7	CASSPTIAGGGSAEQYF
-	TRBV13	TRBJ1-1	CASSFGQMMNTEAFF
-	TRBV11-2	TRBJ2-7	CASSSRQSRYEQYF
-	TRBV6-1	TRBJ1-5	CASSEGSGYGNQPQHF
-	TRBV4-3	-	CASSRKPGQGYNEQFF
-	TRBV6-1	TRBJ1-5	CASSEGRGFRHF
few	TRBV20-1	TRBJ2-7	CSARDWDRGPYEQYF
-	TRBV19	TRBJ2-1	CASSMRLSGRVDNEQFF
-	TRBV13	TRBJ2-5	CASSLGLAGRQETQYF
few	TRBV29-1	TRBJ2-4	CSGTETIKNIQYF
few	TRBV9	-	CASARNSYEQYF
-	TRBV14	TRBJ2-5	CASSHGLTSRGETQYF
many	TRBV5-1	TRBJ2-5	CASSDTPIETQYF
few	TRBV3-1	TRBJ2-2	CASTLLTGELFF